This T cell receptor (beta chain) emerged from a study of blood T cell repertoires in COVID-19. Across the whole study: The United States, Italy and Spain supplied acute and convalescent COVID-19 samples.

In the study's own analysis: Nucleated cell counts were estimated from reference gene primer amplification. Data came from immunoSEQ multiplex PCR; TCRdb stores just in-frame clones and leaves some out. D and trimming come from the DNA, and the V and J calls and clone size come from that table. This sample has roughly 120,000 clones, with approximately 80% found just once. The source of this sequence is a woman aged 80 or older with acute or convalescent COVID-19. Sequencing used peripheral blood.

CDR3: CASSEVVGGGTEAFF. Here the CDR3 DNA reads TGTGCCAGCAGTGAAGTCGTTGGGGGGGGCACTGAAGCTTTCTTT. The rearrangement joins TRBV6-1 to TRBJ1-1; tentatively, D is TRBD1 (5 bases). CDR3 length equals 15 residues. Germline loops: CDR1 MNHNS, CDR2 SASEGT. Trimming shortened V by 1 base and J by 4 bases, and 13 bases separated the two germline ends.